The text below deals with one TCR beta chain. Its specific antigen is unknown. No base quality information exists; no much larger clone differs at one position. According to the germline V gene, CDR1 reads MNHEY and CDR2 reads SVGAGI. Measured from the cysteine to the phenylalanine, the CDR3 is 15 residues long. Of all the DNA, just the CDR3 is kept, 45 bases in frame from base 1. V loses 0 bases of germline sequence and J loses 5 bases, and the interval between the two ends is 13 bases. Collaborating institutions collected whole blood in K2EDTA tubes following their own protocols. For TCRbeta analysis, collaborators shipped samples as frozen whole blood, isolated PBMCs, or DNA extracted from either of those sample types. These data come from a study of blood T cell repertoires in COVID-19 (dated by TCRdb to the early 2020s). Study-wide context: The collaborator samples originated in the United States, Italy and Spain and spanned the acute and convalescent phases of COVID-19. HLA class I and class II types, where available, came from metadata supplied by the sample provider rather than from assay-based typing. Nearly every sample came with metadata listing a de-identified subject ID, COVID-19 status, age in years and sex. The material from the prospective study consisted of cDNA or gDNA derived from T cells, B-cell-depleted T cells, or PBMCs. Deeply sampled blood TCRbeta repertoires from subjects exposed to, actively infected with, or recovered from COVID-19 were included in the dataset. The repertoires were made available in a free public database intended to serve as a resource for research on the immune response to SARS-CoV-2. Samples came from the ongoing ImmuneRACE study (first 160 participants) plus 1,254 subjects from 6 global collaborators. Broad study findings and their caveats: The amount of clinical and demographic metadata varied by source and participant and was provided uncurated.

TCRbeta CDR3 regions were amplified from genomic DNA by means of the immunoSEQ Assay, a bias-controlled multiplex PCR. The authors' pipeline ran thus. Within the assay, amplification of reference gene primers was used to estimate how many nucleated cells each sample contained. To quantify the absolute abundance of each unique TCRbeta CDR3 rearrangement, sequence reads were collapsed and filtered. For each sample, productive Simpson clonality was calculated by taking the square root of Simpson's diversity index across productive rearrangements. TCRdb mirrors the immuneACCESS table, restricted to in-frame sequences. Some clones are absent from its copies; in checked studies, under half trace to an unresolved V gene, and the reason for the others is unknown. V, J and clone size were drawn from that table, and D and trimming were deduced from the DNA. The sample includes over 90,000 clones, with 90% observed a single time. Jointly, the top ten make up about 5.5% of the sample.

Sequencing input: peripheral blood. Recombination joined TRBV6-5 with TRBJ1-2; possibly the D gene is TRBD1, per 6 matching bases. The source of this sequence is a man over 45 with acute or convalescent COVID-19. The base sequence is TGTGCCAGCAGTTACTCGAATAGGGGGGGGTATGGCTACACCTTC. Translated, this gives CASSYSNRGGYGYTF.